What follows are 31 T cell receptor beta chains derived from one specimen sequenced in a study of regulatory T cells in long-lasting Graves disease (dated by TCRdb to the early 2020s). Receptor amplification or capture employed multiplex PCR. The reads were generated on an Illumina HiSeq 4000. iRepertoire HTBI primers and Arm-PCR amplification of CDR3 regions were used to construct TCR beta libraries. TCRdb passed the public sequencing reads through fastp at Q25 and MiXCR, retaining productive beta sequences. Duplicate CDR3 protein sequences are folded into a single record with the most common DNA and genes. This sample gives a few hundred thousand distinct CDR3 sequences in total; roughly 24% of them show up just once. The top ten hold about 27% of the sample. In the paper's terms, the time point label means: persistent/refractory GD, antithyroid drugs over 5 years with positive TRAb. For both TCR sequencing and RNA sequencing, RNA was extracted from PBMCs using TRIzol.

Sequencing was performed on peripheral blood mononuclear cells (PBMCs), taken when the disease was refractory, from a patient treated with antithyroid drugs. The receptors were sampled from a woman in her thirties or forties with Graves disease. Donor details come from another sample of the same person, matched by shared clones.

The chain joins TRBV7-3 to TRBJ2-5, with a tentative D call TRBD1 (6 bases). The germline V and J ends were trimmed by 3 bases and 5 bases, with 16 bases remaining between them. This CDR3 has 15 amino acids. Germline lookup yields CDR1 SGHTA and CDR2 FQGTGA. CDR3 protein: CASSFLGGQRETQYF. In DNA, the CDR3 is TGTGCCAGCAGCTTCCTTGGGGGCCAAAGGGAGACCCAGTACTTC.

The sample holds a few counts of this clonotype. The chain carries TRBV20-1 and TRBJ2-3, with D unclear. The CDR3 is 14 amino acids. Germline CDR1 reads DFQATT; CDR2 reads SNEGSKA (reference sequence). Trimming took off 2 bases at V and 0 bases at J, with 9 bases between the two ends. The CDR3 loop is CSARSLASTDTQYF. In DNA form, the CDR3 reads TGCAGTGCTAGAAGTCTTGCTAGCACAGATACGCAGTATTTT.

This clonotype was seen many times. The V gene is TRBV12-3 or TRBV12-4, the J gene TRBJ2-2; D is uncertain. V lost 6 bases and J lost 0, with 11 bases in between. The CDR3 runs to 15 residues. The CDR3 here is CASSQRRTNTGELFF. In DNA form, the CDR3 reads TGTGCCAGCAGCCAAAGACGGACGAACACCGGGGAGCTGTTTTTT.

This clonotype was counted only a few times. The chain uses TRBV27 and TRBJ1-5; weak D call: TRBD1 (6 bases). The V gene's germline CDR1 is MNHEY and CDR2 SMNVEV (reference sequence). The ends were cut back, 3 bases at V and 7 bases at J, with 13 bases in the middle. This CDR3 region has 14 residues. The CDR3 DNA reads as TGTGCCAGCAGTTTGTTAGGGGGTAGCCAGCCCCAGCATTTT. It yields the protein CASSLLGGSQPQHF.

The V gene is TRBV13, the J gene TRBJ2-7; 8 positions agree with TRBD2. The CDR3 has 16 amino acids. With V trimmed by 5 bases and J by 4 bases, 13 bases remained unmatched. Germline CDR1 PRHDT, CDR2 FYEKMQ (reference sequence). CDR3 DNA sequence: TGTGCCAGCAGCCCCCGAGCGGGAGATACCGATTACGAGCAGTACTTC. Amino acid sequence: CASSPRAGDTDYEQYF.

The chain employs TRBV5-6 and TRBJ1-2; TRBD1 aligns across 7 bases. The CDR3 contains 15 residues. The J segment lost 2 bases and the V segment lost 4 bases, leaving 8 bases of the junction unmatched. CDR1 is SGHDT and CDR2 is YYEEEE in the germline V gene. The CDR3, as DNA: TGTGCCAGCAGCCCGGGACAGAGGGGCAACTATGGCTACACCTTC. Its protein product is CASSPGQRGNYGYTF.

The chain links TRBV20-1 to TRBJ2-7; TRBD1 matches 11 bases. J was trimmed by 3 bases and V by 4 bases; bases with no gene match: 5. CDR3 length: 14 residues. In germline, CDR1 is DFQATT, CDR2 SNEGSKA (reference sequence). The CDR3 sequence is CSATGTGGGYEQYF. In DNA, the CDR3 is TGCAGTGCTACCGGGACAGGGGGGGGCTACGAGCAGTACTTC.

In its sample, this clonotype was seen many times. The genes are TRBV28 and TRBJ1-5; D possibly corresponds to TRBD1 (5 bases). Trimming shortened V by 7 bases and J by 3 bases, and 13 bases separated the two germline ends. The germline CDR1 and CDR2 sequences are MDHEN and SYDVKM. This CDR3 has 14 residues. CDR3 loop: CASTPKGVNQPQHF. The CDR3 DNA follows: TGTGCCAGCACCCCGAAAGGGGTCAATCAGCCCCAGCATTTT.

The rearrangement links TRBV27 to TRBJ2-7; no reliable D call. Germline V gene sequence: CDR1 MNHEY, CDR2 SMNVEV (reference sequence). The V end was cut by 1 base, the J end by 3 bases, with 16 bases between. This CDR3 region has 16 residues. The CDR3 reads CASSLLPRLANYEQYF. The CDR3 DNA is TGTGCCAGCAGTTTATTGCCGCGGTTGGCTAACTACGAGCAGTACTTC.

This clonotype was recorded at least ten times. V and J are TRBV11-2 and TRBJ1-2, with 7 bases matching TRBD1. CDR1 SGHAT and CDR2 FQNNGV come from the germline V gene. The CDR3 has 14 amino acids. V lost 4 bases and J lost 8; bases outside the gene matches: 10. DNA for the CDR3: TGTGCCAGCAGCTCCCTTGTAGGGGGCGAAGGCTACACCTTC. It translates to CASSSLVGGEGYTF.

This clonotype appeared a few times. V gene TRBV20-1 combines with J gene TRBJ2-5; 10 nucleotides agree with TRBD1. CDR1 is DFQATT and CDR2 is SNEGSKA in the germline V gene (reference sequence). CDR3 length: 18 residues. The V segment lost 6 bases and the J segment 0 bases; nucleotides outside the gene matches: 16. This CDR3 is CSALRGTGVGPYQETQYF. The CDR3 DNA sequence: TGCAGTGCCCTCAGAGGGACAGGGGTTGGCCCTTACCAAGAGACCCAGTACTTC.

This clonotype has a single count. Possible read error: a much larger clone is one base away. The chain recombines TRBV11-2 with TRBJ2-5; D gene unclear. The CDR3 is 11 amino acids. Germline V gene sequence: CDR1 SGHAT, CDR2 FQNNGV. CDR3 sequence (DNA): TGTGCCAGCAGCTCCGAATGGGCCCAGCACTTC. Its translation is CASSSEWAQHF.

As regards this clonotype: A read error may account for a junction end that differs from germline. The J gene is TRBJ2-5, the V gene TRBV28; D is perhaps TRBD2 (7 bases). The V gene's germline CDR1 is MDHEN and CDR2 SYDVKM. The CDR3 has 12 residues. The CDR3 nucleotides are TGTGCCAGCAGGGGGGGGCAAGAGACCCGGTACTTC. Protein sequence: CASRGGQETRYF.

V usage is TRBV28 and J usage is TRBJ2-7; 7 bases fit TRBD2. Germline-derived CDR1 and CDR2 are MDHEN and SYDVKM. The CDR3 runs 15 residues. With V trimmed by 3 bases and J by 3 bases, 8 bases remained unmatched. The CDR3 is CASSFGGGPNYEQYF. The CDR3 DNA reads as TGTGCCAGCAGTTTTGGCGGGGGTCCAAACTACGAGCAGTACTTC. Variable domain in full (rest from reference TRBV28 and TRBJ2-7): DVKVTQSSRYLVKRTGEKVFLECVQDMDHENMFWYRQDPGLGLRLIYFSYDVKMKEKGDIPEGYSVSREKKERFSLILESASTNQTSMYLCASSFGGGPNYEQYFGPGTRLTVT.

V gene TRBV7-2 combines with J gene TRBJ1-1; the match to TRBD1 covers 8 bases. Germline values: CDR1 SGHTA, CDR2 FQGNSA. The CDR3 spans 15 residues. The ends lost 3 bases at V and 11 bases at J; junction bases unmatched: 14. CDR3 DNA sequence: TGTGCCAGCAGCTTCCGGGCTGGGACAGGTGAAGGCGCTTTCTTT. This encodes CASSFRAGTGEGAFF.

This clonotype appeared many times. The J gene is TRBJ1-3, the V gene TRBV5-1; no clear D. With 0 bases removed from V and 2 bases from J, the gap between germline ends came to 12 bases. Germline CDR1 and CDR2: SGHRS and YFSETQ. The CDR3 loop spans 16 amino acids. CDR3 coding DNA: TGCGCCAGCAGCTTGGGTCTGTTCTTCGCTGGAAACACCATATATTTT. As protein: CASSLGLFFAGNTIYF.

The chain employs TRBV3-1 and TRBJ1-6, with 7 bases lining up with TRBD1. J lost 9 bases, V lost 4 bases, and 9 bases had no gene match. The CDR3 runs to 15 residues. Germline assignment: CDR1 LGHDT and CDR2 YNNKEL (reference sequence). CDR3 in DNA: TGTGCCAGCAGCCGAGTAGACAGGGAGCGTTCACCCCTCCACTTT. This gives the protein CASSRVDRERSPLHF. The full variable domain, its missing parts supplied by reference TRBV3-1 and TRBJ1-6, is DTAVSQTPKYLVTQMGNDKSIKCEQNLGHDTMYWYKQDSKKFLKIMFSYNNKELIINETVPNRFSPKSPDKAHLNLHINSLELGDSAVYFCASSRVDRERSPLHFGNGTRLTVT.

In its sample, this clonotype was seen many times. The V call is TRBV11-2, the J call TRBJ2-7; D might be TRBD2 (6 bases). The CDR3 runs to 16 residues. V was trimmed by 5 bases and J by 4 bases, leaving 21 bases between them. CDR1 SGHAT and CDR2 FQNNGV come from the germline V gene. For the CDR3, the DNA is TGTGCCAGCAGCCCTAAACCGAAAGGGACTTTTTACGAGCAGTACTTC. Its protein is CASSPKPKGTFYEQYF.

A few counts support this clonotype. V and J are TRBV9 and TRBJ2-2, with D hard to call. CDR1 and CDR2 from the germline V gene are SGDLS and YYNGEE. This CDR3 region has 15 residues. Trimming removed 0 bases from V and 0 bases from J, with 6 bases in between. CDR3 sequence (DNA): TGTGCCAGCAGCGTAGAAGCTACGAACACCGGGGAGCTGTTTTTT. Translating it yields CASSVEATNTGELFF.

This clonotype was recorded a few times. The gene calls are TRBV19 and TRBJ1-5, with a weak D call TRBD1 (6 bases). The ends were cut back, 10 bases at V and 4 bases at J, with 29 bases in the middle. The CDR3 loop spans 18 amino acids. Germline values: CDR1 LNHDA, CDR2 SQIVND (reference sequence). CDR3 sequence (DNA): TGTGCCACCCGAAATGGGAGACAGGTCGACTATTTGAATCAGCCCCAGCATTTT. Protein product: CATRNGRQVDYLNQPQHF.

The chain couples TRBV20-1 to TRBJ1-5; a possible D gene is TRBD1 (5 bases). Between the trimmed V and J ends, which lost 5 bases and 2 bases, there was a span of 19 bases. CDR3 size: 16 residues. In germline, CDR1 is DFQATT, CDR2 SNEGSKA (reference sequence). The CDR3 region is CSAEALQGGGNQPQHF. The CDR3 DNA is TGCAGTGCTGAAGCCCTCCAGGGAGGGGGCAATCAGCCCCAGCATTTT.

This clonotype was seen many times. The V gene is TRBV28, the J gene TRBJ1-5; 11 bases are a match to TRBD1. Losses at the gene ends were 5 bases for V and 4 bases for J; bases not matched to a gene: 10. There are 17 residues in the CDR3. The germline CDR1 and CDR2 sequences are MDHEN and SYDVKM. CDR3 sequence reads: CASSKKDRGRWNQPQHF. The CDR3 DNA follows: TGTGCCAGCAGTAAAAAGGACAGGGGGCGTTGGAATCAGCCCCAGCATTTT.

This clonotype appeared many times. The chain employs TRBV24-1 and TRBJ2-5; 10 bases match TRBD2. This CDR3 has 16 amino acids. The ends lost 1 base at V and 2 bases at J; junction bases unmatched: 3. The germline gives CDR1 KGHDR, CDR2 SFDVKD. The CDR3 coding sequence is TGTGCCACCAGTGATTTCGGACTAGCGGCTCAAGAGACCCAGTACTTC. Translation: CATSDFGLAAQETQYF.

This chain connects TRBV14 to TRBJ2-3, with 8 bases identical to TRBD1. Germline CDR1 SGHDN, CDR2 FVKESK. The CDR3 is 15 amino acids. Trimming removed 1 base from V and 4 bases from J; junction bases left unmatched: 4. CDR3 sequence reads: CASSQVGGQADTQYF. In nucleotides, the CDR3 is TGTGCCAGCAGCCAAGTAGGGGGACAGGCAGATACGCAGTATTTT.

This clonotype was recorded many times. This chain connects TRBV7-2 to TRBJ2-7, with 10 positions matching TRBD2. CDR1 and CDR2 from the germline V gene are SGHTA and FQGNSA. The CDR3 consists of 17 residues. Unmatched junction bases numbered 17, after V lost 7 bases and J lost 5 bases. DNA for the CDR3: TGTGCCAGCACCCGCTACCCGGGACTAGCGTCAAGGAACGAGCAGTACTTC. It translates to CASTRYPGLASRNEQYF.

The V and J genes are TRBV5-1 and TRBJ2-3; 8 positions agree with TRBD1. The CDR3 loop spans 15 amino acids. J gave up 7 bases and V 4 bases, and 11 bases lay outside the gene matches. Germline V gives CDR1 SGHRS, CDR2 YFSETQ. This CDR3 is CASSPSGQGGNTQYF. Here the CDR3 DNA reads TGCGCCAGCAGCCCCTCTGGACAGGGAGGAAATACGCAGTATTTT.

The table lists this clonotype with many counts. V is TRBV13 and J is TRBJ2-6, with 7 bases lining up with TRBD1. Germline CDR1 and CDR2: PRHDT and FYEKMQ (reference sequence). V was clipped by 5 bases and J by 9 bases; unmatched bases: 7. The CDR3 covers 14 residues. The CDR3 loop reads CASSRARQGNVLTF. CDR3 sequence (DNA): TGTGCCAGCAGCCGAGCTCGACAGGGCAACGTCCTGACTTTC.

This clonotype has only one observation. In DNA form, the CDR3 reads TGTGCCTGGAGTCCAGGGGGCTTAGGCACAGATACGCAGTATTTT. Protein: CAWSPGGLGTDTQYF. The chain is built from TRBV30 and TRBJ2-3; 8 bases map to TRBD1. The CDR3 has 15 amino acids. Germline loops: CDR1 GTSNPN, CDR2 SVGIG (reference sequence). Losses at the gene ends were 2 bases for V and 1 base for J; bases not matched to a gene: 5.

This clonotype was counted many times. The V and J genes are TRBV6-2 or TRBV6-3 and TRBJ2-5; 8 bases map to TRBD2. CDR3 length equals 14 residues. Trimming removed 5 bases from V and 0 bases from J; junction bases left unmatched: 2. Germline CDR1 and CDR2: MNHEY and SVGEGT. The DNA for the CDR3 is TGTGCCAGCAGTATTAGCGGGAACCAAGAGACCCAGTACTTC. Its translation: CASSISGNQETQYF.

The chain uses TRBV7-9 and TRBJ1-3; possibly TRBD1 for D (6 bases). This CDR3 is 16 amino acids long. Germline CDR1 and CDR2: SEHNR and FQNEAQ (reference sequence). Trimming removed 5 bases at V and 4 bases at J, with 18 bases between. CDR3 sequence: CASSPGQTPMGNTIYF. DNA of the CDR3: TGTGCCAGCAGCCCTGGACAGACCCCGATGGGAAACACCATATATTTT.

The chain combines TRBV6-2 or TRBV6-3 with TRBJ2-2; D gene unclear. V lost 5 bases to trimming and J lost 7 bases, with 23 bases between them. Germline assignment: CDR1 MNHEY and CDR2 SVGEGT. The CDR3 is 17 residues long. This chain's CDR3 is CASSDKGLLGFSGELFF. The CDR3 DNA reads as TGTGCCAGCAGTGACAAGGGCTTGTTGGGTTTTAGCGGGGAGCTGTTTTTT.